The 8 T cell receptor beta chains below come from one sample, sequenced in a study of cytomegalovirus exposure and HLA in healthy donors. The PCR used 60 Vbeta and 13 Jbeta primers. Only in-frame clones appear in the TCRdb table, and some are missing; sequencing was by immunoSEQ multiplex PCR. The repertoire consists of 150,000 to 200,000 clones, with more than 65% occurring once and the leading ten covering about 2.9%. Sequenced sample: PBMCs. The receptors originated from a woman aged 40 to 50 in good health and CMV-seropositive.

The rearrangement joins TRBV6-6 to TRBJ2-2, with a possible D match to TRBD2 (5 bases). V was shortened by 2 bases and J by 1 base, with 11 bases between the two germline ends. CDR3 length: 16 amino acids. CDR1 MNHNY and CDR2 SVGAGI come from the germline V gene (reference sequence). CDR3 nucleotide sequence: TGTGCCAGCAGTTACCCTAGCCCCCAGAACACCGGGGAGCTGTTTTTT. It yields the protein CASSYPSPQNTGELFF.

The chain has TRBV9 and TRBJ1-5; TRBD1 aligns across 7 bases. Unmatched junction bases numbered 5, after V lost 1 base and J lost 4 bases. CDR1 SGDLS and CDR2 YYNGEE come from the germline V gene. CDR3 size: 15 residues. The chain's CDR3 is CASSVQGDTNQPQHF. The CDR3 nucleotides read TGTGCCAGCAGCGTACAGGGGGATACAAATCAGCCCCAGCATTTT.

This clone has more than one count but fewer than ten. The chain couples TRBV18 to TRBJ1-2, with a weak D call TRBD1 (5 bases). The CDR3 has 14 residues. Germline CDR1 KGHSH, CDR2 LQKENI. The V and J ends lost 6 bases and 4 bases respectively, with 15 bases between them. CDR3: CASSRDGGAYGYTF. The CDR3 DNA reads as TGTGCCAGCTCTCGGGACGGCGGGGCCTATGGCTACACCTTC.

In the case of this clone: One junction end does not reproduce the germline sequence, and a read error may be involved. The gene calls are TRBV4-1 and TRBJ2-7, with 7 nucleotides matching TRBD2. The CDR3 covers 15 residues. The germline V gene encodes CDR1 MGHRA and CDR2 YSYEKL. Here the CDR3 reads CASSPKEGGGVERYF. For the CDR3, the DNA is TGCGCCAGCAGCCCTAAGGAAGGTGGGGGGGTCGAGCGGTACTTC.

The V call is TRBV7-8, the J call TRBJ2-2; 11 nucleotides agree with TRBD2. CDR3 length: 17 residues. J lost 4 bases, V lost 4 bases, and 8 bases had no gene match. Germline V gene data show CDR1 as SGHVS and CDR2 as FQNEAQ. CDR3 protein: CASSSFSGRAGTGELFF. DNA for the CDR3: TGTGCCAGCAGCTCTTTTAGCGGGAGGGCCGGCACCGGGGAGCTGTTTTTT.

The chain joins TRBV18 to TRBJ1-3, with D perhaps matching TRBD1 (6 bases). Between the trimmed V and J ends, which lost 6 bases and 2 bases, there was a span of 14 bases. Germline V gene sequence: CDR1 KGHSH, CDR2 LQKENI. The CDR3 is 15 amino acids. This CDR3 reads CASSLTTGPGNTIYF. In DNA form, the CDR3 reads TGTGCCAGCTCTCTAACAACAGGGCCTGGAAACACCATATATTTT.

The chain is built from TRBV25-1 and TRBJ1-4; D is perhaps TRBD1 (6 bases). The V gene's germline CDR1 is MGHDK and CDR2 SYGVNS. The CDR3 has 16 amino acids. The V end lost 4 bases, the J end lost 4 bases, and 16 bases lay between the germline ends. The CDR3 region has the DNA TGTGCCAGCAGTGCCCGCGACAGGAACCTTAATGAAAAACTGTTTTTT. As protein: CASSARDRNLNEKLFF.

The chain couples TRBV7-3 to TRBJ2-1, with 9 bases identical to TRBD1. Trimming took 1 base from V and 10 from J; bases not matched to a gene: 11. Germline values: CDR1 SGHTA, CDR2 FQGTGA. The CDR3 has 16 amino acids. DNA of the CDR3: TGTGCCAGCAGCTTAATCGTCGGTACAGGGGGCGGAGAGCAGTTCTTC. Its protein is CASSLIVGTGGGEQFF.